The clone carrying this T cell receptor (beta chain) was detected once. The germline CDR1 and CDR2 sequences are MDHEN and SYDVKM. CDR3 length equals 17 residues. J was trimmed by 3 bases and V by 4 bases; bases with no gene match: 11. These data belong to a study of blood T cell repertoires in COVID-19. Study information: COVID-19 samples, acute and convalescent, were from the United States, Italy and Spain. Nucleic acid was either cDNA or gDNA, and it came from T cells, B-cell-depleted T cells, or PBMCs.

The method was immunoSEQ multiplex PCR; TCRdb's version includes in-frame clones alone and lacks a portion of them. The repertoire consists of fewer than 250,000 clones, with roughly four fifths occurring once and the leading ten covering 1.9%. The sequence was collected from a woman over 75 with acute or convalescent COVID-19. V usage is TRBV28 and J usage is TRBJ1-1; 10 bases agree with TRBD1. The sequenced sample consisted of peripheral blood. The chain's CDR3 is CASSSPSGTGAYTEAFF. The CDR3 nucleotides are TGTGCCAGCAGTTCCCCCTCCGGGACAGGGGCCTACACTGAAGCTTTCTTT.